These T cell receptor beta chains were read from a single sample in a study of Graves' ophthalmopathy and Graves' hyperthyroidism. TCRdb re-analysed the multiplex PCR reads in MiXCR, keeping a single row per CDR3 protein. Here the sample spans around 1.1 million distinct CDR3 sequences, about 36% being singletons. Sequenced: peripheral blood or thyroid tissue (not recorded which). The receptors here all came from an adult man with Graves' hyperthyroidism. Each CDR3 is given with its conserved first and last residue. Fields, in order: J gene, D gene, V gene, clone size, CDR3 DNA, CDR3 protein. A D gene is named only where the DNA matches it firmly. Expanded clones are given a class, and other clones once, few, many or no size at all.

j_gene: TRBJ1-2
d_gene: TRBD1
v_gene: TRBV5-6
abundance: many
CDR3nt: TGTGCCAGCAGCCCTCTGACAGGGGTTGGCTACACCTTC
CDR3aa: CASSPLTGVGYTF

j_gene: TRBJ1-1
d_gene: .
v_gene: TRBV11-2
abundance: few
CDR3nt: TGTGCCAGCAGCCCAAGGGCAGCCCGCACTGAAGCTTTCTTT
CDR3aa: CASSPRAARTEAFF

j_gene: TRBJ1-2
d_gene: TRBD1
v_gene: TRBV29-1
abundance: .
CDR3nt: TGCAGCGGCCATGACAGGGGAGTCGGCTACACCTTC
CDR3aa: CSGHDRGVGYTF

j_gene: TRBJ1-5
d_gene: .
v_gene: TRBV7-8
abundance: .
CDR3nt: TGTGCCAGCAGCCCCGTCCTGGGTCAGCCCCAGCATTTT
CDR3aa: CASSPVLGQPQHF

j_gene: TRBJ1-5
d_gene: .
v_gene: TRBV10-1
abundance: .
CDR3nt: TGCGCCAGCAGTGAGGCCCTTGGTCAGCCCCAGCATTTT
CDR3aa: CASSEALGQPQHF

j_gene: TRBJ1-4
d_gene: TRBD1
v_gene: TRBV29-1
abundance: .
CDR3nt: TGCAGGGCTGGACAGGGGATTAGATATGAAAAACTGTTTTTT
CDR3aa: CRAGQGIRYEKLFF

j_gene: TRBJ1-5
d_gene: .
v_gene: TRBV10-2
abundance: .
CDR3nt: TGTGCCAGCAGTTTATCCGGGACTCAGCCCCAGCATTTT
CDR3aa: CASSLSGTQPQHF

j_gene: TRBJ2-2
d_gene: .
v_gene: TRBV6-5
abundance: .
CDR3nt: TGTGCCAGCAGTTCGGAGGGGGCGGGCGGGGGGCTGTTTTTT
CDR3aa: CASSSEGAGGGLFF

j_gene: TRBJ1-1
d_gene: .
v_gene: TRBV29-1
abundance: many
CDR3nt: TGCAGCGTTGTTGACGGAAGGACTGAAGCTTTCTTT
CDR3aa: CSVVDGRTEAFF

j_gene: TRBJ1-1
d_gene: .
v_gene: TRBV7-2
abundance: many
CDR3nt: TGTGCCAGCAGCCCACGTGGGACGACAAACACTGAAGCTTTCTTT
CDR3aa: CASSPRGTTNTEAFF

j_gene: TRBJ1-2
d_gene: TRBD1
v_gene: TRBV5-1
abundance: .
CDR3nt: TGCGCCAGCAGCTTTCTCCGGGACAGGGATGGCTACACCTTC
CDR3aa: CASSFLRDRDGYTF

j_gene: TRBJ2-2
d_gene: TRBD2
v_gene: TRBV29-1
abundance: many
CDR3nt: TGCAGCGGGGGACTAGCACCGAACACCGGGGAGCTGTTTTTT
CDR3aa: CSGGLAPNTGELFF

j_gene: TRBJ2-2
d_gene: .
v_gene: TRBV10-3
abundance: many
CDR3nt: TGTGCCATCAGTGCAGGTTTCGACGGGGAGCTGTTTTTT
CDR3aa: CAISAGFDGELFF

j_gene: TRBJ1-2
d_gene: .
v_gene: TRBV6-5
abundance: .
CDR3nt: TGTGCCAGCAGTTTTCGGGTAGGGGAGAACTATGGCTACACCTTC
CDR3aa: CASSFRVGENYGYTF

j_gene: TRBJ2-2
d_gene: TRBD2
v_gene: TRBV7-8
abundance: .
CDR3nt: TGTGCCAGCAGCTCTACTAGCGGAGCTTTGGGCACCGGGGAGCTGTTTTTT
CDR3aa: CASSSTSGALGTGELFF

j_gene: TRBJ2-5
d_gene: .
v_gene: TRBV7-2
abundance: .
CDR3nt: TGTGCCAGCAGCGACGGGACCGGGGGGACCCAGTACTTC
CDR3aa: CASSDGTGGTQYF